Reported below is one TCR beta chain. Its antigen remains unidentified. The repertoire was sequenced with immunoSEQ multiplex PCR; TCRdb's copy has only in-frame clones and lacks some. The table lists about 23,000 clones, 84% of them singletons. The length of the CDR3 is 16 residues. The germline gives CDR1 SGHTA, CDR2 FQGNSA. V shed 5 bases, J shed 7 bases, and the junction held 11 bases outside the gene matches. Time point in this sample: week 47, end of study. Doses comprised 300 ug of mutant IDH1 20-mer peptide each, plus topical imiquimod. Astrocytomas that were new, WHO grade 3 or 4, IDH1-mutant and ATRX-lost were present in the donors. The data originate from a study of a mutant IDH1 vaccine in newly diagnosed glioma. Study summary: Investigators started vaccination 4-6 weeks after radiotherapy alone, or with temozolomide cycles. Patients were pretreated with radiotherapy, temozolomide, or both, mostly both.

The clonotype was recovered from a man in his forties with glioma. The specimen comprised PBMCs, sampled from a glioma patient whose treatment included an IDH1 peptide vaccine. The gene calls are TRBV7-2 and TRBJ2-1; 10 nucleotides match TRBD2. CDR3 amino acids: CASSVNGLAGVNEQFF. The CDR3 DNA reads as TGTGCCAGCAGCGTGAACGGGCTAGCGGGAGTAAATGAGCAGTTCTTC.